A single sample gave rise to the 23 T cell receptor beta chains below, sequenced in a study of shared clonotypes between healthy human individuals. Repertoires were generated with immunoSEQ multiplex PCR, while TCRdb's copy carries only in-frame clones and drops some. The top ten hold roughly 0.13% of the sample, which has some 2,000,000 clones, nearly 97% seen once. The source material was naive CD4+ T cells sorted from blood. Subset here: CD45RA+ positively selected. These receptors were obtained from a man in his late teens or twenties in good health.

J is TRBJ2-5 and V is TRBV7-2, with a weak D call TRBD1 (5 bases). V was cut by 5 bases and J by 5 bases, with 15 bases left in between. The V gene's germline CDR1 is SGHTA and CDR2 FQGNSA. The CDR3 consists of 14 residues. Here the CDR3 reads CASSRRQPGETQYF. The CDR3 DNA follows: TGTGCCAGCAGCCGAAGACAGCCCGGCGAGACCCAGTACTTC.

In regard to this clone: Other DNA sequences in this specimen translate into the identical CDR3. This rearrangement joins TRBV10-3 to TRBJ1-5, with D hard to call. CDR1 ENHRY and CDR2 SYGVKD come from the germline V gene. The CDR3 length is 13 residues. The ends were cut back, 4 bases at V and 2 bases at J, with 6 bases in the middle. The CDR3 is CAISGTGNQPQHF. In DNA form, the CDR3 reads TGTGCCATCAGTGGAACAGGCAATCAGCCCCAGCATTTT.

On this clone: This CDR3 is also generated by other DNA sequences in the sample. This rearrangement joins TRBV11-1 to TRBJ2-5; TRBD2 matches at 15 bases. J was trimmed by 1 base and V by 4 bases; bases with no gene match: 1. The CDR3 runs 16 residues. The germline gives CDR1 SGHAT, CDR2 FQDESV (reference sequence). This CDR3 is CASSSGLAGGQETQYF. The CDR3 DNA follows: TGTGCCAGCAGCTCGGGACTAGCGGGGGGCCAAGAGACCCAGTACTTC.

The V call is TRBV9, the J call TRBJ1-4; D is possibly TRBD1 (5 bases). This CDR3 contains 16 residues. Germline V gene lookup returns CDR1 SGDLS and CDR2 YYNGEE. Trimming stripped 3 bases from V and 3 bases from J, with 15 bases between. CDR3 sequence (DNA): TGTGCCAGCAGCGAGGCCCCCTGGGGGGCTAATGAAAAACTGTTTTTT. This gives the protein CASSEAPWGANEKLFF.

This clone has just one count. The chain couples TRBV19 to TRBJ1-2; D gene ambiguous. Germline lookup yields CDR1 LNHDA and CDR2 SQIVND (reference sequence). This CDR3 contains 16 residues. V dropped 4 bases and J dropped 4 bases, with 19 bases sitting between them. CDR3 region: CASSTNSAGGGYGYTF. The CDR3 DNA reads TGTGCCAGTAGTACGAACTCCGCCGGCGGAGGCTATGGCTACACCTTC.

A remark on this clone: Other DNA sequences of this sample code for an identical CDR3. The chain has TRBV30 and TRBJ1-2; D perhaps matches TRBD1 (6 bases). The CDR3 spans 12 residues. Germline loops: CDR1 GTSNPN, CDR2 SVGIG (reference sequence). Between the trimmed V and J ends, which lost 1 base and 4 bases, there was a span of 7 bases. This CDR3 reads CAWSDRAYGYTF. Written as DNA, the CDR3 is TGTGCCTGGAGTGACAGGGCCTATGGCTACACCTTC. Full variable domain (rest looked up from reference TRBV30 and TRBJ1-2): SQTIHQWPATLVQPVGSPLSLECTVEGTSNPNLYWYRQAAGRGLQLLFYSVGIGQISSEVPQNLSASRPQDRQFILSSKKLLLSDSGFYLCAWSDRAYGYTFGSGTRLTVV.

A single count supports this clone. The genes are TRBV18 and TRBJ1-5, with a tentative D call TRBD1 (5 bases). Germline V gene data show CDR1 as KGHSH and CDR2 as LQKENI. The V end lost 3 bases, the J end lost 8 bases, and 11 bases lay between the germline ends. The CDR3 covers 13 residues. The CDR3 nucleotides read TGTGCCAGCTCACCGGACCGCAGGGAGCCCCAGCATTTT. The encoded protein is CASSPDRREPQHF.

CDR3 sequence: CSAVAAGGYNEQFF. The CDR3 nucleotides are TGCAGCGCCGTCGCCGCGGGAGGTTACAATGAGCAGTTCTTC. V and J are TRBV29-1 and TRBJ2-1, with 8 nucleotides matching TRBD2. The length of the CDR3 is 14 residues. V lost 7 bases and J lost 4; bases outside the gene matches: 9. Germline-derived CDR1 and CDR2 are SQVTM and ANQGSEA.

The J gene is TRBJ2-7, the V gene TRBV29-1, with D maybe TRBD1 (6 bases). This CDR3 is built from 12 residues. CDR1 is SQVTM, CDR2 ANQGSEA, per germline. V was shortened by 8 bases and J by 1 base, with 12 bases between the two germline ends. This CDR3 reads CSYTGTSYEQYF. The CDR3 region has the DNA TGCAGCTATACAGGGACGTCCTACGAGCAGTACTTC.

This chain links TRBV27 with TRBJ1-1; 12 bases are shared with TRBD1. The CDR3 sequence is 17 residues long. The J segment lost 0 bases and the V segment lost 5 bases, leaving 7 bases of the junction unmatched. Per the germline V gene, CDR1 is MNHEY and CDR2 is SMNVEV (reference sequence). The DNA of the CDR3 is TGTGCCAGCAGTAGCACCGGGACAGGGGGCCTGAACACTGAAGCTTTCTTT. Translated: CASSSTGTGGLNTEAFF.

CDR3 bases: TGTGCCAGCATTCTAATCCCAGGGCCCCCCTACGAGCAGTACTTC. This sequence encodes CASILIPGPPYEQYF. V usage is TRBV6-6 and J usage is TRBJ2-7; possible D gene TRBD1, 5 bases. The CDR3 sequence is 15 residues long. The V end lost 7 bases, the J end lost 2 bases, and 18 bases lay between the germline ends. The germline gives CDR1 MNHNY, CDR2 SVGAGI (reference sequence).

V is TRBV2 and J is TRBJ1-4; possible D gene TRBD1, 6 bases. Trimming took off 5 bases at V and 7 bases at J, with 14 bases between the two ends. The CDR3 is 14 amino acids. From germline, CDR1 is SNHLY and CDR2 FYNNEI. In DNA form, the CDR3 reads TGTGCCAGCAGTCCACAGGGCCAGAGTGAAAAACTGTTTTTT. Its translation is CASSPQGQSEKLFF.

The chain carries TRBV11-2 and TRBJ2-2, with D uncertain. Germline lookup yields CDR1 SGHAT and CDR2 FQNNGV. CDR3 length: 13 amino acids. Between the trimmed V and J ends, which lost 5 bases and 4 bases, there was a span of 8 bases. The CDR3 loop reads CASSPLGTGELFF. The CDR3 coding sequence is TGTGCCAGCAGCCCCCTGGGCACCGGGGAGCTGTTTTTT.

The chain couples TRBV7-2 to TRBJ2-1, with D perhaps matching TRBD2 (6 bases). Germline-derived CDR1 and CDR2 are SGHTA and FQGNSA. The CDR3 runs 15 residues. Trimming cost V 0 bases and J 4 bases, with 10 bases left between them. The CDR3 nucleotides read TGTGCCAGCAGCTTAGCGAGGGACTTATACAATGAGCAGTTCTTC. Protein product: CASSLARDLYNEQFF.

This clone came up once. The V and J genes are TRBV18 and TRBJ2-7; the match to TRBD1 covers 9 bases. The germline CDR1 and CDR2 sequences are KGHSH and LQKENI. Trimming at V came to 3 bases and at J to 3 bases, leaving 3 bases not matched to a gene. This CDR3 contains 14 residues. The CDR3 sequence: CASSPRTGVYEQYF. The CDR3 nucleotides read TGTGCCAGCTCACCGCGGACAGGGGTCTACGAGCAGTACTTC.

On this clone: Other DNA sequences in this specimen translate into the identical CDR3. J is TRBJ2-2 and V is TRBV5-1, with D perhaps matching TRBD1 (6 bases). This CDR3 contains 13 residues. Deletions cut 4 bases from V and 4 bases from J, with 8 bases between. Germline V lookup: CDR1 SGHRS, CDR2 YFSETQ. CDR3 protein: CASSLQGTGELFF. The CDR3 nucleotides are TGCGCCAGCAGCCTACAGGGCACCGGGGAGCTGTTTTTT.

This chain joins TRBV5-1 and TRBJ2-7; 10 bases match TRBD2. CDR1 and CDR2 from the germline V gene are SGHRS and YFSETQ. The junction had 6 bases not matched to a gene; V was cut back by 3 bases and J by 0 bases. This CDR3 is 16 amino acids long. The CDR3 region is CASSSGTSESSYEQYF. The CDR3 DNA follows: TGCGCCAGCAGCTCCGGGACTAGCGAGAGCTCCTACGAGCAGTACTTC.

CDR3 nucleotide sequence: TGTGCCAGCAGCTTCGGACTACGAAACACCGGGGAGCTGTTTTTT. Amino acid sequence: CASSFGLRNTGELFF. This sequence joins TRBV11-2 and TRBJ2-2; a weak D match, TRBD2 (6 bases). Germline CDR1 and CDR2: SGHAT and FQNNGV. V lost 3 bases, J lost 2 bases, and 10 bases lay in between. This CDR3 region has 15 residues.

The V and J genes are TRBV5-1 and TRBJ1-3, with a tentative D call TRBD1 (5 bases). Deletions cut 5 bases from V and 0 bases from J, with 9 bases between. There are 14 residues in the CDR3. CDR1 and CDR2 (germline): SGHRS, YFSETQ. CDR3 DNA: TGCGCCAGCAGAAATACAGGCTCTGGAAACACCATATATTTT. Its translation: CASRNTGSGNTIYF.

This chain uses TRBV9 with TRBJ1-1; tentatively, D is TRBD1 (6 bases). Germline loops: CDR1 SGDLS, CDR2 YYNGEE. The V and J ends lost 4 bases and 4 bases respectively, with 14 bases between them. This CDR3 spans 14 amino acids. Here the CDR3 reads CASSTQGGSTEAFF. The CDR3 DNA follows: TGTGCCAGCAGCACACAGGGAGGGAGCACTGAAGCTTTCTTT.

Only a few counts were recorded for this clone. DNA for the CDR3: TGCGCCACATCTCTAGGAACCCCGCAAGAGACCCAGTACTTC. Its protein product is CATSLGTPQETQYF. The chain recombines TRBV5-1 with TRBJ2-5; D not resolved. CDR3 length equals 14 residues. Deletions cut 9 bases from V and 2 bases from J, with 17 bases between. Germline CDR1 reads SGHRS; CDR2 reads YFSETQ.

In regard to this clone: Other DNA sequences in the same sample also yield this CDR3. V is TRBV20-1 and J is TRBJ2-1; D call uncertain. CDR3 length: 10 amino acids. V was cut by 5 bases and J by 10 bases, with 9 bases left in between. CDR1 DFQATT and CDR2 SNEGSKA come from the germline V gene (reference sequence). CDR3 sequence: CSAELREQFF. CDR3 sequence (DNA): TGCAGTGCTGAGTTGCGAGAGCAGTTCTTC.

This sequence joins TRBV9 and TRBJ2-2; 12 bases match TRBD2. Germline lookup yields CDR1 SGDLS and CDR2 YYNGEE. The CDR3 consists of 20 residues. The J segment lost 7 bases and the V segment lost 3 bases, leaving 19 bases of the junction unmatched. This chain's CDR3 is CASSAATGTSGPSSGGELFF. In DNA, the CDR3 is TGTGCCAGCAGCGCGGCGACCGGGACTAGCGGGCCATCCAGTGGCGGGGAGCTGTTTTTT.